The 10 T cell receptor beta chains in this list originate from one sample, sequenced in a study of blood T cell repertoires in COVID-19. TCRdb's copy holds only in-frame clones and misses some; the assay was immunoSEQ multiplex PCR. The table lists fewer than 350,000 clones, approximately 81% of them singletons. What was sequenced was peripheral blood. These receptor sequences come from a woman aged 55 to 70 with active or convalescent COVID-19.

This rearrangement joins TRBV15 to TRBJ1-5, with 8 bases lining up with TRBD1. The V segment lost 0 bases and the J segment 4 bases; nucleotides outside the gene matches: 2. CDR3 length: 15 residues. Germline loops: CDR1 LNHNV, CDR2 YYDKDF (reference sequence). The CDR3: CATSRERTGNQPQHF. The CDR3 DNA reads as TGTGCCACCAGCAGAGAACGGACAGGGAATCAGCCCCAGCATTTT.

The chain links TRBV12-5 to TRBJ2-5; D gene uncertain. V shed 2 bases and J shed 0 bases, with 10 bases lying between them. The length of the CDR3 is 15 residues. Germline-derived CDR1 and CDR2 are LGHNT and FRNRAP. This chain's CDR3 is CASGLSPLYQETQYF. CDR3 coding DNA: TGTGCTAGTGGTTTGAGCCCTTTGTACCAAGAGACCCAGTACTTC.

The rearrangement uses TRBV12-3 or TRBV12-4 and TRBJ2-7, with D perhaps matching TRBD1 (6 bases). The CDR3 loop spans 13 amino acids. Trimming removed 6 bases from V and 6 bases from J, with 15 bases in between. CDR3 residues: CASSSDRSGEQYF. The CDR3 DNA sequence: TGTGCCAGCAGCTCTGACAGGTCTGGCGAGCAGTACTTC.

The V and J genes are TRBV11-1 and TRBJ2-4, with D perhaps TRBD1 (5 bases). Germline CDR1 SGHAT, CDR2 FQDESV (reference sequence). CDR3 size: 14 residues. Between the trimmed V and J ends, which lost 3 bases and 5 bases, there was a span of 11 bases. CDR3 amino acids: CASSFGDRENIQYF. CDR3 in DNA: TGTGCCAGCAGCTTCGGAGACAGAGAAAACATTCAGTACTTC.

This chain links TRBV5-1 with TRBJ2-3, with 8 bases lining up with TRBD2. Losses at the gene ends were 6 bases for V and 2 bases for J; bases not matched to a gene: 11. Germline V CDR1 and CDR2: SGHRS, YFSETQ. This CDR3 has 16 amino acids. For the CDR3, the DNA is TGCGCCAGCACGCTTGCGGGGGGCCCTCTCACAGATACGCAGTATTTT. Translated: CASTLAGGPLTDTQYF. The whole variable domain, remainder taken from reference TRBV5-1 and TRBJ2-3, is KAGVTQTPRYLIKTRGQQVTLSCSPISGHRSVSWYQQTPGQGLQFLFEYFSETQRNKGNFPGRFSGRQFSNSRSEMNVSTLELGDSALYLCASTLAGGPLTDTQYFGPGTRLTVL.

V and J are TRBV7-3 and TRBJ1-1, with 7 bases aligning to TRBD1. Trimming removed 5 bases from V and 0 bases from J; junction bases left unmatched: 0. Germline V gene lookup returns CDR1 SGHTA and CDR2 FQGTGA. The CDR3 has 13 residues. Here the CDR3 reads CASSGTVNTEAFF. CDR3 nucleotide sequence: TGTGCCAGCAGCGGGACAGTGAACACTGAAGCTTTCTTT.

There are a few counts of this clone. The chain is built from TRBV18 and TRBJ1-2; D is ambiguous. CDR3 length equals 12 residues. Germline-derived CDR1 and CDR2 are KGHSH and LQKENI. Deletions cut 4 bases from V and 5 bases from J, with 8 bases between. As DNA, the CDR3 is TGTGCCAGCTCACGGGAGGAATATGGCTACACCTTC. Translation: CASSREEYGYTF.

The J gene is TRBJ2-7, the V gene TRBV30; 8 bases are shared with TRBD2. CDR1 and CDR2 from the germline V gene are GTSNPN and SVGIG (reference sequence). The CDR3 is 17 residues long. The ends lost 0 bases at V and 9 bases at J; junction bases unmatched: 19. CDR3 nucleotide sequence: TGTGCCTGGAGTGTAAGCTTAGGAGCGGGGGTTCCCTTAAGGCAGTACTTC. It encodes CAWSVSLGAGVPLRQYF.

The chain combines TRBV7-2 with TRBJ1-2, with TRBD1 matching over 9 bases. Trimming removed 1 base from V and 8 bases from J; junction bases left unmatched: 8. CDR1 is SGHTA, CDR2 FQGNSA, per germline. The CDR3 has 15 amino acids. DNA of the CDR3: TGTGCCAGCAGCTTAGGTTTGGGACAGGGACAGGGCTACACCTTC. Encoded protein: CASSLGLGQGQGYTF. Filled out from reference TRBV7-2 and TRBJ1-2, the complete variable domain reads GAGVSQSPSNKVTEKGKDVELRCDPISGHTALYWYRQSLGQGLEFLIYFQGNSAPDKSGLPSDRFSAERTGGSVSTLTIQRTQQEDSAVYLCASSLGLGQGQGYTFGSGTRLTVV.

Only a few counts were recorded for this clone. The rearrangement links TRBV28 to TRBJ1-5, with a weak D call TRBD1 (6 bases). This CDR3 contains 14 residues. Trimming left V 9 bases short and J 4 bases short, with 16 bases between. Germline loops: CDR1 MDHEN, CDR2 SYDVKM. CDR3 sequence: CASQGLFSNQPQHF. As DNA, the CDR3 is TGTGCCAGTCAGGGGCTCTTTAGTAATCAGCCCCAGCATTTT. The variable domain in full, with the rest retrieved from reference TRBV28 and TRBJ1-5, is DVKVTQSSRYLVKRTGEKVFLECVQDMDHENMFWYRQDPGLGLRLIYFSYDVKMKEKGDIPEGYSVSREKKERFSLILESASTNQTSMYLCASQGLFSNQPQHFGDGTRLSIL.